This T cell receptor (beta chain) was observed in a study of shared clonotypes between healthy human individuals. In regard to this clone: As yet, its antigen is unknown.

An approximately 200 ng quantity of DNA, tens of thousands of T cell genomes, went into the sorted-subset replicate PCRs. Here immunoSEQ multiplex PCR was the method, and the copy in TCRdb shows in-frame clones only, minus some. This sample carries 850,000 to 1,100,000 clones, about 72% of them seen once, and the ten largest clones take 0.7% to 0.95%. Study-wide results and caveats: When naive CD4 clonotypes were compared across a few donors, about 4.9% were shared.

The sequenced sample was memory CD4+ T cells from PBMCs. The subset is: CD45RA-negative fraction. The origin of this receptor is a man in his late teens or twenties in good health. Some clones in this sample may be carry-over from other donors' samples.

The CDR3 loop reads CASSAPSGAAYEQYF. CDR3 sequence (DNA): TGTGCCAGCAGTGCCCCTTCGGGGGCCGCCTACGAGCAGTACTTC. The chain joins TRBV6-5 to TRBJ2-7, with D perhaps given as TRBD1 or TRBD2 (6 bases each). The CDR3 is 15 residues long. Trimming pared 5 bases from V and 2 bases from J, leaving 16 bases between. The germline CDR1 and CDR2 sequences are MNHEY and SVGAGI.